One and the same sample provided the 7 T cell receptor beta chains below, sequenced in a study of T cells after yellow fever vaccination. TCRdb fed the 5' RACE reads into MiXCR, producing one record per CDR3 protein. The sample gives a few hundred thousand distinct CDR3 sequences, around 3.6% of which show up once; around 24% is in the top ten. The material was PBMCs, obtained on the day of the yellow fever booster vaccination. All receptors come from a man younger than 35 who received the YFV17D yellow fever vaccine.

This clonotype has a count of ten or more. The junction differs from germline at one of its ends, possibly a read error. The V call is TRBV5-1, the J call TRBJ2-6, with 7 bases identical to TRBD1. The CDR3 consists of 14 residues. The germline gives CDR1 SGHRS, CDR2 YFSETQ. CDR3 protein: CASRDSSGANVLTF. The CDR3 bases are TGTGCCAGCAGGGACAGCTCTGGGGCCAACGTCCTGACTTTC.

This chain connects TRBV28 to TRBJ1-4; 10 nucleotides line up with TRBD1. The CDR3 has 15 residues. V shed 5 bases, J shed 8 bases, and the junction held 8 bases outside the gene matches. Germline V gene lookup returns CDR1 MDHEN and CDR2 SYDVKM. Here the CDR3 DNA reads TGTGCCAGCAGTGGAACCGGGACAGGGGAAGAAAAACTGTTTTTT. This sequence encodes CASSGTGTGEEKLFF. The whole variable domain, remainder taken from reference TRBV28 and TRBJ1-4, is DVKVTQSSRYLVKRTGEKVFLECVQDMDHENMFWYRQDPGLGLRLIYFSYDVKMKEKGDIPEGYSVSREKKERFSLILESASTNQTSMYLCASSGTGTGEEKLFFGSGTQLSVL.

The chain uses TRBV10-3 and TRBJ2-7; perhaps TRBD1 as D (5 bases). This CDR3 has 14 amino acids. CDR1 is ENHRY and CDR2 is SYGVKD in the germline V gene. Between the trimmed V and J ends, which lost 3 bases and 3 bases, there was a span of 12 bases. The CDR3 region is CAISDPGPVYEQYF. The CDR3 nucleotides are TGTGCCATCAGTGATCCAGGGCCTGTCTACGAGCAGTACTTC.

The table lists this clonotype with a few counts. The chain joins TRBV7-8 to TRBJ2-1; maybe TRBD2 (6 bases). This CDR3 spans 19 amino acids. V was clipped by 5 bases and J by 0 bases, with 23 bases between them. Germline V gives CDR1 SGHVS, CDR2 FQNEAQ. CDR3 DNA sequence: TGTGCCAGCAGCCCGACTAGGTGGGTCGTCGAGGGCTCCTACAATGAGCAGTTCTTC. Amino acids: CASSPTRWVVEGSYNEQFF. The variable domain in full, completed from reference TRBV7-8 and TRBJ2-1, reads GAGVSQSPRYKVAKRGQDVALRCDPISGHVSLFWYQQALGQGPEFLTYFQNEAQLDKSGLPSDRFFAERPEGSVSTLKIQRTQQEDSAVYLCASSPTRWVVEGSYNEQFFGPGTRLTVL.

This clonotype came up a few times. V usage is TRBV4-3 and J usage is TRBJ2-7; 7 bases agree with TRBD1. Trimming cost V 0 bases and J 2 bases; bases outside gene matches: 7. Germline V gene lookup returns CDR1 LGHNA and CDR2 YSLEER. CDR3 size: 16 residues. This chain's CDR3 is CASSQDFTGETYEQYF. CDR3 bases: TGCGCCAGCAGCCAAGATTTTACAGGGGAGACCTACGAGCAGTACTTC.

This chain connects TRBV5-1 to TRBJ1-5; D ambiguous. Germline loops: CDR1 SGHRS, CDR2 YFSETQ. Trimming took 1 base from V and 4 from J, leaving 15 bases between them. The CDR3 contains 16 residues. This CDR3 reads CASSLISQAPNQPQHF. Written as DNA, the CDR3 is TGCGCCAGCAGCTTGATATCTCAGGCGCCTAATCAGCCCCAGCATTTT.

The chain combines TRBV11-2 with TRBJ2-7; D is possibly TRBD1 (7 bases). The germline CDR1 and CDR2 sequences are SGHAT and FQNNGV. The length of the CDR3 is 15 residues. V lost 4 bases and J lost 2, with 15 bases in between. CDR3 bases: TGTGCCAGCAGCTCCCTACAGGGGAGGCCCTACGAGCAGTACGTC. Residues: CASSSLQGRPYEQYV.